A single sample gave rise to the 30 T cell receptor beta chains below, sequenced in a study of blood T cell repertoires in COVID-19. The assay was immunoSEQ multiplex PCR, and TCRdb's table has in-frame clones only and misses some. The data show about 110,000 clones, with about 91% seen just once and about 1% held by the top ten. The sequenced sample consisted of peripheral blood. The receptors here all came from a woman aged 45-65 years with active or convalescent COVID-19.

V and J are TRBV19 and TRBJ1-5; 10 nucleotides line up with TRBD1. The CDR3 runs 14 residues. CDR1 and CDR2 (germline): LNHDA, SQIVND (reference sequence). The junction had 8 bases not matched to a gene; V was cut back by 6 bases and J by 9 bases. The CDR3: CASSPKGQGWPQHF. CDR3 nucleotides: TGTGCCAGTAGCCCCAAGGGACAGGGGTGGCCCCAGCATTTT.

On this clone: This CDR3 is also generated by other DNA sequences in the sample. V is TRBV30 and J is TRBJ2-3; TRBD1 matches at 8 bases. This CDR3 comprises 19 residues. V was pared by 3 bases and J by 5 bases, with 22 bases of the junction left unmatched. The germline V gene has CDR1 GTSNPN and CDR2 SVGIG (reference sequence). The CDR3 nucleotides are TGTGCCTGGAGCGTTAGTTGGGGGGTTCGGCAGGGGGCGAGAGATACGCAGTATTTT. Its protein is CAWSVSWGVRQGARDTQYF.

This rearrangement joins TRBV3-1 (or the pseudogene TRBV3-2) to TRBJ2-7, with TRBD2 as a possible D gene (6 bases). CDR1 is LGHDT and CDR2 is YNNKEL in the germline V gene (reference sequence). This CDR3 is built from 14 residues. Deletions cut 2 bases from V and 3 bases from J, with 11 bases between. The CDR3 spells CASSQYNGGYEQYF. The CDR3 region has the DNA TGTGCCAGCAGCCAATACAACGGGGGCTACGAGCAGTACTTC.

The CDR3 sequence is CASTPDLYGTDTQYF. In DNA, the CDR3 is TGTGCCAGCACCCCTGACTTATACGGCACAGATACGCAGTATTTT. The J gene is TRBJ2-3, the V gene TRBV9; D gene ambiguous. The V end was cut by 6 bases, the J end by 1 base, with 15 bases between. Germline values: CDR1 SGDLS, CDR2 YYNGEE. This CDR3 region has 15 residues.

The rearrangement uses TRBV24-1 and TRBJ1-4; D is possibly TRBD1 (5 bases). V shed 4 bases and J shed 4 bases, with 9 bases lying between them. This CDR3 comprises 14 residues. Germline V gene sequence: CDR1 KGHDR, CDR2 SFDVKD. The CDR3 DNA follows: TGTGCCACCAGTGACCCGACAGTTAATGAAAAACTGTTTTTT. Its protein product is CATSDPTVNEKLFF.

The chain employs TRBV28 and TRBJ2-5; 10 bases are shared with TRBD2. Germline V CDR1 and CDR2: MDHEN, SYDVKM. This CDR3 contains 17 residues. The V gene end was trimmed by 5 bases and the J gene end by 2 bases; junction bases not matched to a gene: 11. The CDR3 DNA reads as TGTGCCAGCAGTCGCTGGGAAGCGGGGGGGAGGCAAGAGACCCAGTACTTC. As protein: CASSRWEAGGRQETQYF.

The CDR3 here is CASSLQGGGKTQYF. CDR3 coding DNA: TGTGCCAGCAGTCTTCAGGGGGGTGGAAAGACCCAGTACTTC. The chain joins TRBV28 to TRBJ2-5; maybe TRBD1 (7 bases). The CDR3 sequence is 14 residues long. The V gene lost 5 bases and the J gene lost 6 bases, with 16 bases spanning the gap. Germline-derived CDR1 and CDR2 are MDHEN and SYDVKM.

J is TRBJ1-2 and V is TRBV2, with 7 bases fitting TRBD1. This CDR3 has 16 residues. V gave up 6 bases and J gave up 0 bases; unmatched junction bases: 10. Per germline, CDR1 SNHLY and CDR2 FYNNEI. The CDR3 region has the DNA TGTGCCAGCAGCCGTGGGACAGAACCGTCTAACTATGGCTACACCTTC. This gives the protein CASSRGTEPSNYGYTF. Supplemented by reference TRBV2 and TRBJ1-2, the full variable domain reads EPEVTQTPSHQVTQMGQEVILRCVPISNHLYFYWYRQILGQKVEFLVSFYNNEISEKSEIFDDQFSVERPDGSNFTLKIRSTKLEDSAMYFCASSRGTEPSNYGYTFGSGTRLTVV.

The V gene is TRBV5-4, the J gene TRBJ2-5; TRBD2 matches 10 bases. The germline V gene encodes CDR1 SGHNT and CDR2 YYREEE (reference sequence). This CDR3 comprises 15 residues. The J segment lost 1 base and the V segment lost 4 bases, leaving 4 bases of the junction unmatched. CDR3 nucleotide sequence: TGTGCCAGCAGCGTCGGACTAGCGGCCCAAGAGACCCAGTACTTC. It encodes CASSVGLAAQETQYF.

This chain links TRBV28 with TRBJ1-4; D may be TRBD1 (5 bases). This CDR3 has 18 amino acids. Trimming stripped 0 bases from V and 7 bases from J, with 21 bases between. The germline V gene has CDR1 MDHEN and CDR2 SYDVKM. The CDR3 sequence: CASSLWEGLGGSAEKLFF. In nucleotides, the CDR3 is TGTGCCAGCAGTTTATGGGAGGGGCTTGGGGGATCGGCTGAAAAACTGTTTTTT.

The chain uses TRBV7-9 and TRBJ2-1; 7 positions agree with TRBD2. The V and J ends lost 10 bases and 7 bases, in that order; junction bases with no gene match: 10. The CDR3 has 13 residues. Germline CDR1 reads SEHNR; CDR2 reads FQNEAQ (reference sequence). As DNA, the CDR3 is TGTGCCACCGCCCCGGGACTACCGAATGAGCAGTTCTTC. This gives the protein CATAPGLPNEQFF.

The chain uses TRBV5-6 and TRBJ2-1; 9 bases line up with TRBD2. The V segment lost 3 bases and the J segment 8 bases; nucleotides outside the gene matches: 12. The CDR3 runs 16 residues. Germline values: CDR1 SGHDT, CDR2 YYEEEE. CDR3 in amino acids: CASSSLAGELMDEQFF. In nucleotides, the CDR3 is TGTGCCAGCAGCTCCTTAGCGGGAGAGTTGATGGATGAGCAGTTCTTC.

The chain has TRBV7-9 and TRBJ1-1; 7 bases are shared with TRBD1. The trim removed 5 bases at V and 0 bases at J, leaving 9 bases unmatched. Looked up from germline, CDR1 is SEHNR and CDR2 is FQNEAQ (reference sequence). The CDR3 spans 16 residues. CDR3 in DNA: TGTGCCAGCAGCCTAGGGGACAGACAAATGAACACTGAAGCTTTCTTT. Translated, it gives CASSLGDRQMNTEAFF.

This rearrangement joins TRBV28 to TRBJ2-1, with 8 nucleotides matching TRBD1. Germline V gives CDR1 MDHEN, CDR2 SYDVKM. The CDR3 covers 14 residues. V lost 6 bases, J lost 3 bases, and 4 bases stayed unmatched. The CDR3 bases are TGTGCCAGCAGACAGGGGGGCGACTACAATGAGCAGTTCTTC. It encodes CASRQGGDYNEQFF.

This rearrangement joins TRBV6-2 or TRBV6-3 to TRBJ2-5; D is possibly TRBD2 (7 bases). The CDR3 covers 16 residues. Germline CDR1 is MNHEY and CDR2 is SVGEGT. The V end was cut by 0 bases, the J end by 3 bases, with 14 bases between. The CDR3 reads CASSYSGRGLEETQYF. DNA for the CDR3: TGTGCCAGCAGTTACTCGGGGCGGGGGCTGGAAGAGACCCAGTACTTC.

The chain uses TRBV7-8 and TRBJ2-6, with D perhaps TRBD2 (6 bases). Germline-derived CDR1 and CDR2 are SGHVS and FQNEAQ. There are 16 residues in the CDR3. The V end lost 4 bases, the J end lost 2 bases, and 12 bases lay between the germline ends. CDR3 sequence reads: CASSSPAGPGANVLTF. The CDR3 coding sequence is TGTGCCAGCAGCTCCCCTGCGGGACCTGGGGCCAACGTCCTGACTTTC.

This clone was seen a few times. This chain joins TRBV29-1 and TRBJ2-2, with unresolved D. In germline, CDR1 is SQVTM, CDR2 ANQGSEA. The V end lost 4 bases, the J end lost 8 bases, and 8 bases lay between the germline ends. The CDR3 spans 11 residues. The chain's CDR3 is CSVGLRGELFF. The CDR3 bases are TGCAGCGTTGGTCTGAGGGGGGAGCTGTTTTTT.

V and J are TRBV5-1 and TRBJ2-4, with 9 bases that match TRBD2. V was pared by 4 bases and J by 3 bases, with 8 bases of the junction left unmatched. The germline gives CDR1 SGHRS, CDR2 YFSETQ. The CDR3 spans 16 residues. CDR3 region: CASSPSSTSGKNIQYF. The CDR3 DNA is TGCGCCAGCAGCCCGAGTTCGACTAGCGGCAAAAACATTCAGTACTTC.

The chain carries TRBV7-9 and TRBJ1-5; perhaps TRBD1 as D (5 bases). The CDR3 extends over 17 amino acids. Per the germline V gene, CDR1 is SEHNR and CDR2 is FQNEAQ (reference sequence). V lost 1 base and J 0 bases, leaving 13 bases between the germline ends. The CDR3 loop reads CASSLGTREYSNQPQHF. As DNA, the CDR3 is TGTGCCAGCAGCTTAGGGACAAGAGAATATAGCAATCAGCCCCAGCATTTT.

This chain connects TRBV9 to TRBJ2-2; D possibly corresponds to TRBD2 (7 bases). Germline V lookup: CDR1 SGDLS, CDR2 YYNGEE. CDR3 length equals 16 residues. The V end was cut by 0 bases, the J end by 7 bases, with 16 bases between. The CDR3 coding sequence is TGTGCCAGCAGCGTAGCTACGGGGGGCAGCTACGGGGAGCTGTTTTTT. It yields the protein CASSVATGGSYGELFF.

As DNA, the CDR3 is TGTGCCAGTTTACAGGGGCGGTATCAGCCCCAGCATTTT. Its translation is CASLQGRYQPQHF. The chain has TRBV28 and TRBJ1-5; 7 positions match TRBD1. Germline V gene sequence: CDR1 MDHEN, CDR2 SYDVKM. CDR3 size: 13 residues. J was trimmed by 5 bases and V by 9 bases; bases with no gene match: 7.

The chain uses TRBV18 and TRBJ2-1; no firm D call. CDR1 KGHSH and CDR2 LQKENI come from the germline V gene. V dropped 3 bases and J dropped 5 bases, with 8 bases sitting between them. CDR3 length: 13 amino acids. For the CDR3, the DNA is TGTGCCAGCTCACCGCGTACAGACAATGAGCAGTTCTTC. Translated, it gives CASSPRTDNEQFF.

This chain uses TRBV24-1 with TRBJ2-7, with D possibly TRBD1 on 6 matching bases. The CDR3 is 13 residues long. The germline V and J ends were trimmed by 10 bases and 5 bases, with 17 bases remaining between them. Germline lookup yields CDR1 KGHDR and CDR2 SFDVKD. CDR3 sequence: CATGGASSDEQYF. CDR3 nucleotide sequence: TGTGCCACAGGGGGAGCTAGCAGCGACGAGCAGTACTTC.

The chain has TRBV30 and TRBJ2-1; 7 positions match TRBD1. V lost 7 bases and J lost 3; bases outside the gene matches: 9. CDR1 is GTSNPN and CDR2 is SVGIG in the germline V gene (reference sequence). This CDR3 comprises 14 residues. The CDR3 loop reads CASNRGFFYNEQFF. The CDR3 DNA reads TGTGCCTCTAACAGGGGCTTTTTCTACAATGAGCAGTTCTTC.

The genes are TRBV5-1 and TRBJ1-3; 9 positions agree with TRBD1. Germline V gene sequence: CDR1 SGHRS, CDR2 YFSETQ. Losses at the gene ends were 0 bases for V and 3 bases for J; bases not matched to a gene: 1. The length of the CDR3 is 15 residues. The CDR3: CASSLGTGVGNTIYF. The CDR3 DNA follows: TGCGCCAGCAGCTTGGGGACAGGGGTTGGAAACACCATATATTTT.

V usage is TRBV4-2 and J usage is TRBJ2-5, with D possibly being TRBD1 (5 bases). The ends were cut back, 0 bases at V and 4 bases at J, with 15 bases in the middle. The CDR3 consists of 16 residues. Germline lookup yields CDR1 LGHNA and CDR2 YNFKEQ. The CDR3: CASSQDGHSRRETQYF. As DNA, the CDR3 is TGTGCCAGCAGCCAAGATGGACACTCTCGGAGAGAGACCCAGTACTTC.

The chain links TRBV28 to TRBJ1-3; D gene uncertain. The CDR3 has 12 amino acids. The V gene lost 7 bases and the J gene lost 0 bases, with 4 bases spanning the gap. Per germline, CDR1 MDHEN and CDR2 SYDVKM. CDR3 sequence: CASTFSGNTIYF. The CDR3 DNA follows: TGTGCCAGCACCTTCTCTGGAAACACCATATATTTT.

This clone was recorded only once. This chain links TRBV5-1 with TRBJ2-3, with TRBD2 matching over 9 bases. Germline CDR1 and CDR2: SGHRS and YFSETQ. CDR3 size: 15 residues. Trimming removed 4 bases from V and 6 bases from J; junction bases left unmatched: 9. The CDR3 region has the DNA TGCGCCAGCAGCCCGGGGGTAGCGGGAGCTGATACGCAGTATTTT. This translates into CASSPGVAGADTQYF.

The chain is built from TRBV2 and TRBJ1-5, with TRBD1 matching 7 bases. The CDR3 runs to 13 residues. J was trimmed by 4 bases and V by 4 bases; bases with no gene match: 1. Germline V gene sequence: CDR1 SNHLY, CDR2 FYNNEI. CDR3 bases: TGTGCCAGCAGTGGGACAGGTAATCAGCCCCAGCATTTT. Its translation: CASSGTGNQPQHF.

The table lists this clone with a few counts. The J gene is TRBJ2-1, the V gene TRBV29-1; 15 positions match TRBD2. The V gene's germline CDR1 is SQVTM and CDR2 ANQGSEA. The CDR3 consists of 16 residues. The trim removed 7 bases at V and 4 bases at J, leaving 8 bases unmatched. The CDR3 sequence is CSGKGGLAGGYNEQFF. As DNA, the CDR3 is TGCAGCGGAAAGGGGGGACTAGCGGGAGGTTACAATGAGCAGTTCTTC.